A single count supports the clone carrying this TCR beta chain. Its antigen is as yet unknown. Trimming took 5 bases from V and 8 from J; bases not matched to a gene: 5. Germline lookup yields CDR1 MRHNA and CDR2 SNTAGT. This CDR3 has 15 residues. This entry belongs to a study of cytotoxic CD8 clonotypes in ibrutinib-treated CLL. Study-level points and caveats: Clonality grew at ibrutinib response; at progression, it decreased back toward baseline.

Libraries were prepared by immunoSEQ multiplex PCR; TCRdb keeps only in-frame clonotypes and omits some of them. The repertoire holds 50,000 or so clones, with 75% to 90% as singletons. Genomic DNA in an amount of approximately 2 micrograms was extracted from cryopreserved PBMCs and used for the preparation of TCR beta libraries. The chain recombines TRBV6-4 with TRBJ2-1; the match to TRBD2 covers 14 bases. The sequence was collected from a human donor with chronic lymphocytic leukemia. The source was PBMCs, collected after 24 months of ibrutinib treatment. CDR3 loop: CASSYGGLAGDEQFF. DNA for the CDR3: TGTGCCAGCAGTTACGGGGGACTAGCGGGAGATGAGCAGTTCTTC.